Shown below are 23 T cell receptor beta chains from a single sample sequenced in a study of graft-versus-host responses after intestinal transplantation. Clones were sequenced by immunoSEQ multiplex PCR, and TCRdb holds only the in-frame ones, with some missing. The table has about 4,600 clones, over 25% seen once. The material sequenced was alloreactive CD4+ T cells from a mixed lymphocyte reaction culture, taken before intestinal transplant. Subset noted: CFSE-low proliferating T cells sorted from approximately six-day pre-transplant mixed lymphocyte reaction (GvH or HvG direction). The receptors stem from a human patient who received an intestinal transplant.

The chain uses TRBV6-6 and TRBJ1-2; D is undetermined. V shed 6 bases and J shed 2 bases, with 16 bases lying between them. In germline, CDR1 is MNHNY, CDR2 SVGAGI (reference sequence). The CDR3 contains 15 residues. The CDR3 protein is CASRPRRGFNYGYTF. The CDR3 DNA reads TGTGCCAGCAGACCCCGACGAGGATTCAACTATGGCTACACCTTC.

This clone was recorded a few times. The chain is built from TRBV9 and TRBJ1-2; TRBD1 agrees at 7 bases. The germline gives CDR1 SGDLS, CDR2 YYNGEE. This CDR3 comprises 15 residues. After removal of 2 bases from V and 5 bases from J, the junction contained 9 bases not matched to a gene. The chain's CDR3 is CASSVSAGTAYGYTF. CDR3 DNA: TGTGCCAGCAGCGTTTCCGCCGGGACAGCTTATGGCTACACCTTC.

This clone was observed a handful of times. The CDR3 protein is CASTPPRGSSGNTIYF. As DNA, the CDR3 is TGTGCCAGTACCCCCCCTCGGGGTAGCTCTGGAAACACCATATATTTT. The rearrangement links TRBV19 to TRBJ1-3, with D hard to call. The germline V gene encodes CDR1 LNHDA and CDR2 SQIVND (reference sequence). The CDR3 extends over 16 amino acids. Trimming shortened V by 7 bases and J by 0 bases, and 16 bases separated the two germline ends. Variable domain in full (rest from reference TRBV19 and TRBJ1-3): DGGITQSPKYLFRKEGQNVTLSCEQNLNHDAMYWYRQDPGQGLRLIYYSQIVNDFQKGDIAEGYSVSREKKESFPLTVTSAQKNPTAFYLCASTPPRGSSGNTIYFGEGSWLTVV.

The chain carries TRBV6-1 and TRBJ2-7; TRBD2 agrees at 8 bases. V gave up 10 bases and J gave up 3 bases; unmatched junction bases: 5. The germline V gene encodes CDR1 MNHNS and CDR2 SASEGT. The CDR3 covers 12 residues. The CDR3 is CATSSGNYEQYF. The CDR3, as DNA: TGTGCCACTAGTAGCGGGAACTACGAGCAGTACTTC.

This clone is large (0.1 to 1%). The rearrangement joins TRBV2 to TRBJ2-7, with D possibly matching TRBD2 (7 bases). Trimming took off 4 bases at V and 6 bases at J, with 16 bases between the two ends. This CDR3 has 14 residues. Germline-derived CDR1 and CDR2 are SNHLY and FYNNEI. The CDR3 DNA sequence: TGTGCCAGCAGTGTGCGGATAGGGGGGGTCGAGCAGTACTTC. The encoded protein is CASSVRIGGVEQYF.

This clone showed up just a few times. Here the CDR3 DNA reads TGTGCCAGCAGCCGGGACAGGGGTTCACCCCTCCACTTT. Residues: CASSRDRGSPLHF. The chain links TRBV5-4 to TRBJ1-6; 10 positions agree with TRBD1. The CDR3 spans 13 residues. Germline V gives CDR1 SGHNT, CDR2 YYREEE (reference sequence). J lost 9 bases, V lost 4 bases, and 1 base had no gene match. Full variable domain (rest looked up from reference TRBV5-4 and TRBJ1-6): ETGVTQSPTHLIKTRGQQVTLRCSSQSGHNTVSWYQQALGQGPQFIFQYYREEENGRGNFPPRFSGLQFPNYSSELNVNALELDDSALYLCASSRDRGSPLHFGNGTRLTVT.

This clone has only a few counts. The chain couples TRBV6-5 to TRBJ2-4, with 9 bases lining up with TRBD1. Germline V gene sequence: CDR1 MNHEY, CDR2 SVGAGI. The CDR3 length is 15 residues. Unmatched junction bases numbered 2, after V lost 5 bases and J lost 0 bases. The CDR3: CASSRQGVAKNIQYF. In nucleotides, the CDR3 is TGTGCCAGCAGTCGACAGGGGGTAGCCAAAAACATTCAGTACTTC.

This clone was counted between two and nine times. The DNA for the CDR3 is TGTGCCAGCAGCTTGGTCGAAGGACAGGGCTCTGCTGGGGCCAACGTCCTGACTTTC. Its translation is CASSLVEGQGSAGANVLTF. This chain links TRBV5-6 with TRBJ2-6; 8 bases map to TRBD1. Trimming took 0 bases from V and 2 from J; bases not matched to a gene: 10. There are 19 residues in the CDR3. From germline, CDR1 is SGHDT and CDR2 YYEEEE. The whole variable domain, remainder taken from reference TRBV5-6 and TRBJ2-6, is DAGVTQSPTHLIKTRGQQVTLRCSPKSGHDTVSWYQQALGQGPQFIFQYYEEEERQRGNFPDRFSGHQFPNYSSELNVNALLLGDSALYLCASSLVEGQGSAGANVLTFGAGSRLTVL.

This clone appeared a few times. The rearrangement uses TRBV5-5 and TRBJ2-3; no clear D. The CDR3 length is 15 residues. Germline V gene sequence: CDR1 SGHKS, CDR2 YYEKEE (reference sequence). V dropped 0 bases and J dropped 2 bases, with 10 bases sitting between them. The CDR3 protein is CASSLVGLDTDTQYF. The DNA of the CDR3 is TGTGCCAGCAGCTTGGTAGGTCTAGACACAGATACGCAGTATTTT. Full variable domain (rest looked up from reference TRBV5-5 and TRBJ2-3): DAGVTQSPTHLIKTRGQQVTLRCSPISGHKSVSWYQQVLGQGPQFIFQYYEKEERGRGNFPDRFSARQFPNYSSELNVNALLLGDSALYLCASSLVGLDTDTQYFGPGTRLTVL.

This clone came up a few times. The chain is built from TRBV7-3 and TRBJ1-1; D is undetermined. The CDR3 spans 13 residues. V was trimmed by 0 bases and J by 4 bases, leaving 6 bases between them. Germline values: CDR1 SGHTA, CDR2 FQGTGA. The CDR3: CASSLTRGTEAFF. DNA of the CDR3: TGTGCCAGCAGCTTAACTCGCGGCACTGAAGCTTTCTTT.

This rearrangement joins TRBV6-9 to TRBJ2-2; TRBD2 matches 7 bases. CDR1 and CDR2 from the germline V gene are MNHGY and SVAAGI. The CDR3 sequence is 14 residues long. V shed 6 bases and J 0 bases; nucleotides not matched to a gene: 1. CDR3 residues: CASRTSTNTGELFF. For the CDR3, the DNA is TGTGCCAGCAGGACTAGCACGAACACCGGGGAGCTGTTTTTT.

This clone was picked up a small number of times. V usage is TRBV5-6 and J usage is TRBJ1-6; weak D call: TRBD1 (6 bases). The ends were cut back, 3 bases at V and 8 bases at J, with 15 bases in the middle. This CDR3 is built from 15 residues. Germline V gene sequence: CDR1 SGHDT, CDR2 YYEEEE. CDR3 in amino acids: CASSSSGQIYSPLHF. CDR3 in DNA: TGTGCCAGCAGCTCGAGTGGACAGATTTATTCACCCCTCCACTTT.

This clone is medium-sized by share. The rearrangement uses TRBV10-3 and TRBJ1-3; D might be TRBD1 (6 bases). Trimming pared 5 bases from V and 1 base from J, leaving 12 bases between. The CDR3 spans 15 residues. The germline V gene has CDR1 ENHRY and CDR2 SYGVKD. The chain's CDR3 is CAISPGERSGNTIYF. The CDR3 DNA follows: TGTGCCATCAGTCCAGGGGAGCGGTCTGGAAACACCATATATTTT.

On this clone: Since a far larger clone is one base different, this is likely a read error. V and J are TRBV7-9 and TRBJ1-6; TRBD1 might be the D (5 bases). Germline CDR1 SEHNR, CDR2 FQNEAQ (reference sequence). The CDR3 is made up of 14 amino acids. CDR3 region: CASSQGSYKSPLHF. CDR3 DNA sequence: TGTGCCAGCAGCCAGGGCTCCTATAAATCACCCCTCCACTTT.

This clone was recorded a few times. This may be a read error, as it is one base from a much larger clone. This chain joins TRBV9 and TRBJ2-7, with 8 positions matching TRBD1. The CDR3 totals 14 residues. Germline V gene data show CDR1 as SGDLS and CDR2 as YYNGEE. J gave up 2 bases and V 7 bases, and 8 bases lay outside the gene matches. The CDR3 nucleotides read TGTGCCAGCGCAGCAGGGGGCGGGGCCTACGAGCAGTACTTC. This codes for CASAAGGGAYEQYF.

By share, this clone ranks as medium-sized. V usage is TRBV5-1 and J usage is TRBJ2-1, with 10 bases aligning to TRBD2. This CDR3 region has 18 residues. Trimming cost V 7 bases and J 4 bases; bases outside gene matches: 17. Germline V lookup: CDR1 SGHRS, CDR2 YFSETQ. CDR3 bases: TGCGCCAGCGGGAGGTTTGGCCTAGCGGGAGAGCAGTACAATGAGCAGTTCTTC. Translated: CASGRFGLAGEQYNEQFF.

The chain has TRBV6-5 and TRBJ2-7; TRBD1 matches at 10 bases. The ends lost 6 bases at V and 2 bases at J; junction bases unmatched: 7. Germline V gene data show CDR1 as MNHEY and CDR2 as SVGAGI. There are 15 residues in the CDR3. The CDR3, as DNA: TGTGCCAGCAGCCTAGACAGGGGGCCCACCTACGAGCAGTACTTC. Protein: CASSLDRGPTYEQYF.

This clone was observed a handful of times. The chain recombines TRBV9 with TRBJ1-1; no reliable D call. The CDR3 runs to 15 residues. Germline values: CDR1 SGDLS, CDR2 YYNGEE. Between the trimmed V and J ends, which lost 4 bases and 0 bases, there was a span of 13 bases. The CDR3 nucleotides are TGTGCCAGCAGCAAATCTGCTTTATTGAACACTGAAGCTTTCTTT. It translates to CASSKSALLNTEAFF.

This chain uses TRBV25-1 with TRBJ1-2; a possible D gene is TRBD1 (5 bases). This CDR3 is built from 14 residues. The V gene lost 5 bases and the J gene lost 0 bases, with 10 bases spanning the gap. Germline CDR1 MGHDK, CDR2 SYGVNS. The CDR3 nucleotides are TGTGCCAGCAGTCCTTGGACATCTAACTATGGCTACACCTTC. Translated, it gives CASSPWTSNYGYTF.

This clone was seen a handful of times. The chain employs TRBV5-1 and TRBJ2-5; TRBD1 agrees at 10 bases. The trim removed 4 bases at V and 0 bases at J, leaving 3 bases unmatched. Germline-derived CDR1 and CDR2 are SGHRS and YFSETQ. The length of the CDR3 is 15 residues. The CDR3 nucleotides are TGCGCCAGCAGCGCTGGACAGGGGGACCAAGAGACCCAGTACTTC. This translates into CASSAGQGDQETQYF.

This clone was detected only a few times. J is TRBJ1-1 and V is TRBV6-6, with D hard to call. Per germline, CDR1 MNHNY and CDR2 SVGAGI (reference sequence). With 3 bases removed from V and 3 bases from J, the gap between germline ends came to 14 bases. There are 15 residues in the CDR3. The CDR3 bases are TGTGCCAGCAGTTATAAGTTGAGGGCAGACACTGAAGCTTTCTTT. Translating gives CASSYKLRADTEAFF.

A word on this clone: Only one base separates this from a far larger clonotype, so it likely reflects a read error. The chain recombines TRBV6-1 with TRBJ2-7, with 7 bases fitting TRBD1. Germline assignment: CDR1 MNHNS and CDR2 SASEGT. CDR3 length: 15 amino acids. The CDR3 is CSSSVSGQTSYEQYF. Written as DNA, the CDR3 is TGTTCCAGCAGTGTATCGGGACAGACCTCCTACGAGCAGTACTTC.

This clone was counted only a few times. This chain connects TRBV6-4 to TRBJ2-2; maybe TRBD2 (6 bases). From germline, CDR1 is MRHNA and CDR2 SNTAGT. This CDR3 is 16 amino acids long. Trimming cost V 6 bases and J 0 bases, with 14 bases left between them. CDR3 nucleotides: TGTGCCAGCAGCCTTCAAGCGGGTACGAACACCGGGGAGCTGTTTTTT. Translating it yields CASSLQAGTNTGELFF.